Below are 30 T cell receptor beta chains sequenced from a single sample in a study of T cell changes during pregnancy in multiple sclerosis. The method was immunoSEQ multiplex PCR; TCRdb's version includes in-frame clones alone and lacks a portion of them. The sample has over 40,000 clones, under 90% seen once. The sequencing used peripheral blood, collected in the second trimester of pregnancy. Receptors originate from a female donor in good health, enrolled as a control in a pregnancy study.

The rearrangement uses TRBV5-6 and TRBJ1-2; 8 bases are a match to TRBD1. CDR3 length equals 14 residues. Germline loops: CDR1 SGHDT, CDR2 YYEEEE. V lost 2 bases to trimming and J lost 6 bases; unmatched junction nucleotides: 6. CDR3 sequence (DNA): TGTGCCAGCAGCTTTAGGACAGGGCTTAATGGCTACACCTTC. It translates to CASSFRTGLNGYTF. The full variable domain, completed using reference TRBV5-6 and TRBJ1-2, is DAGVTQSPTHLIKTRGQQVTLRCSPKSGHDTVSWYQQALGQGPQFIFQYYEEEERQRGNFPDRFSGHQFPNYSSELNVNALLLGDSALYLCASSFRTGLNGYTFGSGTRLTVV.

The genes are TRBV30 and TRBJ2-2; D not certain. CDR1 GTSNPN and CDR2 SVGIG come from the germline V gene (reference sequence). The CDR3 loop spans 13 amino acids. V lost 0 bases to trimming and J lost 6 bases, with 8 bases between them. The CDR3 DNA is TGTGCCTGGAGTGTACTTGCGGCCGGGGAGCTGTTTTTT. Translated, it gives CAWSVLAAGELFF.

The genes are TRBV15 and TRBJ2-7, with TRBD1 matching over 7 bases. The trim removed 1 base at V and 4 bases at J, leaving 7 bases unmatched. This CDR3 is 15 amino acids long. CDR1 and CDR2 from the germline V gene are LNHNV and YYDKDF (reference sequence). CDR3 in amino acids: CATSRGRQGKYEQYF. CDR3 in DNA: TGTGCCACCAGCAGAGGTCGACAGGGAAAATACGAGCAGTACTTC.

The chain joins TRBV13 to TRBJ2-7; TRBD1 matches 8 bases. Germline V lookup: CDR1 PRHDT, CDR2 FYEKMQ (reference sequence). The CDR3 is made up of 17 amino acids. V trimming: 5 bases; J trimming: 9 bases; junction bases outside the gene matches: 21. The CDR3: CASSPKIGQGNLLRQYF. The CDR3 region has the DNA TGTGCCAGCAGCCCAAAAATAGGACAGGGAAATCTCTTGAGGCAGTACTTC.

CDR3 coding DNA: TGTGCCAGCAGCCAGGGGCAGGGCTACGAGCAGTACTTC. It specifies CASSQGQGYEQYF. The gene calls are TRBV11-3 and TRBJ2-7; D possibly corresponds to TRBD1 (6 bases). V shed 5 bases and J shed 3 bases, with 11 bases lying between them. The germline V gene has CDR1 SGHNT and CDR2 YENEEA. The CDR3 is made up of 13 amino acids.

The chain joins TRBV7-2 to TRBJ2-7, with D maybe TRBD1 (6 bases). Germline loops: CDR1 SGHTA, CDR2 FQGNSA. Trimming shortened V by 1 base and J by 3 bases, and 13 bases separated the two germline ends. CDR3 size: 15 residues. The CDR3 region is CASSLEDRTIYEQYF. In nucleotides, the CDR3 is TGTGCCAGCAGCTTAGAAGACAGGACAATCTACGAGCAGTACTTC. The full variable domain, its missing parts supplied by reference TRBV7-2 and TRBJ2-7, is GAGVSQSPSNKVTEKGKDVELRCDPISGHTALYWYRQSLGQGLEFLIYFQGNSAPDKSGLPSDRFSAERTGGSVSTLTIQRTQQEDSAVYLCASSLEDRTIYEQYFGPGTRLTVT.

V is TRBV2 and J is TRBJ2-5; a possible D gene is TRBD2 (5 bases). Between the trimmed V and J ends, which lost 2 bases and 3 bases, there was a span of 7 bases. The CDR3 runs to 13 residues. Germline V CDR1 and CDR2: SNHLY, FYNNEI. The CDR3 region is CASSERGKETQYF. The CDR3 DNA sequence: TGTGCCAGCAGTGAACGGGGAAAAGAGACCCAGTACTTC.

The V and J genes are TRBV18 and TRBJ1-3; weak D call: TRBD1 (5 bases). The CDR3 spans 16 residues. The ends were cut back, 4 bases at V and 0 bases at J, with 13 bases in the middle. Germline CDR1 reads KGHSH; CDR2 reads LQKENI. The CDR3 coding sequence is TGTGCCAGCTCACGAGGGGACTTATTCTCTGGAAACACCATATATTTT. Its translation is CASSRGDLFSGNTIYF.

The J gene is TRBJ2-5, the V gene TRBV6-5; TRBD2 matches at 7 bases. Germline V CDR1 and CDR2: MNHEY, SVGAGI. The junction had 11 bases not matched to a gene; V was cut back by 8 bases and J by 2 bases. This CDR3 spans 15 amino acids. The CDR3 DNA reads TGTGCCAGCCACGCCCGGGAGGCCTTACAAGAGACCCAGTACTTC. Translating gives CASHAREALQETQYF.

The CDR3 nucleotides are TGTGCCAGCCTTCGGGAAAACTATGGCTACACCTTC. It codes for CASLRENYGYTF. The V and J genes are TRBV2 and TRBJ1-2; no definite D call. Trimming shortened V by 8 bases and J by 2 bases, and 9 bases separated the two germline ends. Germline assignment: CDR1 SNHLY and CDR2 FYNNEI. The CDR3 totals 12 residues. The variable domain in full, completed from reference TRBV2 and TRBJ1-2, reads EPEVTQTPSHQVTQMGQEVILRCVPISNHLYFYWYRQILGQKVEFLVSFYNNEISEKSEIFDDQFSVERPDGSNFTLKIRSTKLEDSAMYFCASLRENYGYTFGSGTRLTVV.

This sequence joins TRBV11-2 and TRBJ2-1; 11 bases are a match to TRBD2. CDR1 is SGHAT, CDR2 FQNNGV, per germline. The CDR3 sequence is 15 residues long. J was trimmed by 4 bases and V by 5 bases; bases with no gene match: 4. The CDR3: CASSLGTSGYNEQFF. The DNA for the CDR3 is TGTGCCAGCAGCCTCGGGACTAGCGGTTACAATGAGCAGTTCTTC.

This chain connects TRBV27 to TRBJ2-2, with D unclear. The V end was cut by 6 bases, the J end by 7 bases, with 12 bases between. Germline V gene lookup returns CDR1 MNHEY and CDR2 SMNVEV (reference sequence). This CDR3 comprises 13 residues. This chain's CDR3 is CASRSNRYGELFF. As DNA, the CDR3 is TGTGCCAGCAGATCAAACAGATACGGGGAGCTGTTTTTT.

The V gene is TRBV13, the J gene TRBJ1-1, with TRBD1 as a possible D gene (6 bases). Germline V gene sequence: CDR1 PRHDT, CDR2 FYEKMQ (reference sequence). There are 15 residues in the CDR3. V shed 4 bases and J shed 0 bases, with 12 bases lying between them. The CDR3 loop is CASSSPDSLNTEAFF. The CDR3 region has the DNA TGTGCCAGCAGCTCCCCGGACAGTTTGAACACTGAAGCTTTCTTT.

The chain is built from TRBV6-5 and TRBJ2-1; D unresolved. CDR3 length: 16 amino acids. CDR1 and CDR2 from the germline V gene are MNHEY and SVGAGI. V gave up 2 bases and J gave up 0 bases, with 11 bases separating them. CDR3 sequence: CASSYLQVSSYNEQFF. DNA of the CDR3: TGTGCCAGCAGTTACCTCCAGGTGAGCTCCTACAATGAGCAGTTCTTC.

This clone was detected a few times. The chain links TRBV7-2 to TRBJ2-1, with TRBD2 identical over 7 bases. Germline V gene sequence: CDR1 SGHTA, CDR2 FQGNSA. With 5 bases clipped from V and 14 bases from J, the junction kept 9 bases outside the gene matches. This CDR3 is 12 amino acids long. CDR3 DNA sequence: TGTGCCAGCAGCCTCAGCGGGGTAGAGGAGTTCTTC. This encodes CASSLSGVEEFF.

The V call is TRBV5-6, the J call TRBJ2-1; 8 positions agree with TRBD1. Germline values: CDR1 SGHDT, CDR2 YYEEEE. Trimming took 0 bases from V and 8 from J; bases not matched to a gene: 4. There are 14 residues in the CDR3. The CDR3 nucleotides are TGTGCCAGCAGCTTGGGAGACAGGGGTCATGAGCAGTTCTTC. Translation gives CASSLGDRGHEQFF.

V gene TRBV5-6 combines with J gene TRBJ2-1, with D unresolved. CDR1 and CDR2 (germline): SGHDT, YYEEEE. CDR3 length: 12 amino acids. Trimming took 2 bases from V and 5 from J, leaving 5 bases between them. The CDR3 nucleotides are TGTGCCAGCAGCTTTCAGAACAATGAGCAGTTCTTC. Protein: CASSFQNNEQFF.

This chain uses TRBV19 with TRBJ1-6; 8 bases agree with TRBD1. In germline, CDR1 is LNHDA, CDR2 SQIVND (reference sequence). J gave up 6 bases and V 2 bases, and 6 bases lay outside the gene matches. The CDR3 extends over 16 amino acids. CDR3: CASSIPQGEGNSPLHF. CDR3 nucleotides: TGTGCCAGTAGTATACCACAGGGGGAAGGTAATTCACCCCTCCACTTT.

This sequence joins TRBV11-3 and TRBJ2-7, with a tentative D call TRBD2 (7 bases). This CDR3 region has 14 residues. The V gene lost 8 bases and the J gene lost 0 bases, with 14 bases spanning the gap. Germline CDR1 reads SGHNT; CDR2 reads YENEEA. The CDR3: CASAGGGLSYEQYF. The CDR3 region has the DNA TGTGCCAGCGCTGGGGGGGGCCTCTCCTACGAGCAGTACTTC.

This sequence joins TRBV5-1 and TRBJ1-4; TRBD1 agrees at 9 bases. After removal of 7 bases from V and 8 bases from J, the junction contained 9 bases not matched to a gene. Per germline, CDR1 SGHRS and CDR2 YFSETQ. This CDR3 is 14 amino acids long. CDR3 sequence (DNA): TGCGCCAGCGGCAACAGGGGGCTGGGGGAAAAACTGTTTTTT. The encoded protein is CASGNRGLGEKLFF. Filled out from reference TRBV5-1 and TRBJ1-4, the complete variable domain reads KAGVTQTPRYLIKTRGQQVTLSCSPISGHRSVSWYQQTPGQGLQFLFEYFSETQRNKGNFPGRFSGRQFSNSRSEMNVSTLELGDSALYLCASGNRGLGEKLFFGSGTQLSVL.

CDR3 sequence reads: CASSVSLNQPQHF. The CDR3 DNA reads as TGTGCCAGCAGCGTATCTCTCAATCAGCCCCAGCATTTT. The J gene is TRBJ1-5, the V gene TRBV9; D is ambiguous. CDR1 is SGDLS and CDR2 is YYNGEE in the germline V gene. The CDR3 is 13 residues long. V lost 1 base and J lost 3, with 5 bases in between. The full variable domain, its missing parts supplied by reference TRBV9 and TRBJ1-5, is DSGVTQTPKHLITATGQRVTLRCSPRSGDLSVYWYQQSLDQGLQFLIQYYNGEERAKGNILERFSAQQFPDLHSELNLSSLELGDSALYFCASSVSLNQPQHFGDGTRLSIL.

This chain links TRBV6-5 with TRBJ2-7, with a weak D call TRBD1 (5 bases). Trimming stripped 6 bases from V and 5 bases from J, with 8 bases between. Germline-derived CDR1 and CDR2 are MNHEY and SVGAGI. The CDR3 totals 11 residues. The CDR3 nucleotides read TGTGCCAGCAGATCCAGGGACGAGCAGTACTTC. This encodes CASRSRDEQYF.

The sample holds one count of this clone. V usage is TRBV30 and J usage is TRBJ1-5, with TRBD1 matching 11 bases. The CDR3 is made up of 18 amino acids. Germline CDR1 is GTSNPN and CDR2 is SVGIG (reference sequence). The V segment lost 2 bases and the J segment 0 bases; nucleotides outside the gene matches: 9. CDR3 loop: CAWSLSGTGGISNQPQHF. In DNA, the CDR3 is TGTGCCTGGAGTCTCAGCGGGACAGGGGGGATTAGCAATCAGCCCCAGCATTTT.

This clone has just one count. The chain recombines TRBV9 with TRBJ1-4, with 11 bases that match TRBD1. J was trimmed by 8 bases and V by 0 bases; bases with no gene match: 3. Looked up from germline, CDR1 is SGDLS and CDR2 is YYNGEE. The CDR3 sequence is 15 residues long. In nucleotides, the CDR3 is TGTGCCAGCAGCGTAGAAGGGACAGGGGGAGAAAAACTGTTTTTT. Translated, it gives CASSVEGTGGEKLFF.

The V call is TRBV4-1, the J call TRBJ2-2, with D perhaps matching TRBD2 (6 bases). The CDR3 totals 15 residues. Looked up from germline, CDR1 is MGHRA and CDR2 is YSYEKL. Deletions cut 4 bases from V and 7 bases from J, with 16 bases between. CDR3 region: CASSLFSGDGGELFF. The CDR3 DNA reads TGCGCCAGCAGCCTCTTTTCGGGGGACGGCGGGGAGCTGTTTTTT.

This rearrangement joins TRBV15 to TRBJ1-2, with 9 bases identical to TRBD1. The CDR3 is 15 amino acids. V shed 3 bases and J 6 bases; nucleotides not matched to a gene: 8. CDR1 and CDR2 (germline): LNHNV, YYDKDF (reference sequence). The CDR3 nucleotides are TGTGCCACCAGCAGCGTACAGGGGGCTGGTGATGGCTACACCTTC. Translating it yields CATSSVQGAGDGYTF. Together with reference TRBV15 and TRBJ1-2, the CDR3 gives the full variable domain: DAMVIQNPRYQVTQFGKPVTLSCSQTLNHNVMYWYQQKSSQAPKLLFHYYDKDFNNEADTPDNFQSRRPNTSFCFLDIRSPGLGDTAMYLCATSSVQGAGDGYTFGSGTRLTVV.

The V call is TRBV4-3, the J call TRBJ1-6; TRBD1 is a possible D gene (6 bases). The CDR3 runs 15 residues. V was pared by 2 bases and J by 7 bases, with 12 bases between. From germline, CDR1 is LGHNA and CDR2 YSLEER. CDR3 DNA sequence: TGCGCCAGCAGCCAATACAGGGTAGGCAATTCACCCCTCCACTTT. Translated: CASSQYRVGNSPLHF.

The CDR3 DNA reads as TGCGCCAGCTCACTAGCGGGGAGTTACAATGAGCAGTTCTTC. It is translated as CASSLAGSYNEQFF. The V gene is TRBV10-2, the J gene TRBJ2-1; 10 bases match TRBD2. The CDR3 contains 14 residues. Germline V lookup: CDR1 WSHSY, CDR2 SAAADI. Trimming at V came to 8 bases and at J to 4 bases, leaving 5 bases not matched to a gene.

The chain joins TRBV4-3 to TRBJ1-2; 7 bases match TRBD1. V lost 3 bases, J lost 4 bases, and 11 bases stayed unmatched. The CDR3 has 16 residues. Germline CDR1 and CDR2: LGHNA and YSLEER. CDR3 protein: CASSHPDRGPGYGYTF. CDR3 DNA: TGCGCCAGCAGCCACCCAGATAGGGGGCCGGGCTATGGCTACACCTTC.

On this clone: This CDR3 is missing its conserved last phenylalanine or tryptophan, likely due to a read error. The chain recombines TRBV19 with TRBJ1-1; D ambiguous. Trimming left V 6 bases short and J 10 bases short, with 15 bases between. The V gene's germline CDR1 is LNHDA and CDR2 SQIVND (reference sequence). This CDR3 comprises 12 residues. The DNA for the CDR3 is TGTGCCAGTAGCCCTAAGAAGGTGGGAGCTTTCCTT. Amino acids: CASSPKKVGAFL.